This paragraph reports one T cell receptor beta chain. Its antigen is undetermined. The record originates from a study of cytomegalovirus exposure and HLA in healthy donors. About the research overall: In an early release, HLA-typed donors contributed some 82 million unique TCR sequences.

PCR used 60 Vbeta primers and 13 Jbeta primers. Clones were sequenced by immunoSEQ multiplex PCR, and TCRdb holds only the in-frame ones, with some missing. The top ten hold around 1.5% of the sample, which has some 150,000 clones, 75% to 80% seen once. Broader study findings: From TCR beta sequences, most subjects' HLA-A and HLA-B alleles were reportedly predicted accurately.

The CDR3 extends over 14 amino acids. Per the germline V gene, CDR1 is SNHLY and CDR2 is FYNNEI. V lost 8 bases to trimming and J lost 3 bases; unmatched junction nucleotides: 4. This receptor was obtained from a female donor in good health and CMV-seronegative. This chain links TRBV2 with TRBJ2-3; 11 bases are a match to TRBD2. The specimen was PBMCs. The CDR3 protein is CASGGTSGTDTQYF. CDR3 bases: TGTGCCAGCGGGGGGACTAGCGGAACAGATACGCAGTATTTT.